This T cell receptor beta chain emerged from a study of T cells in Graves' hyperthyroidism and ophthalmopathy. In the study overall: Before treatment of any kind, peripheral blood was taken at initial diagnosis.

As regards this clonotype: Antigen: not known. A much more abundant neighbour one base away suggests this may be a read error.

Uncontrolled infection, other autoimmune disease, pregnancy or lactation disqualified patients from enrolment. From RNA transcripts, TCR beta CDR3 regions were amplified. In the first-round RT-PCR of the TCR CDR3, the HTBI primer set was used. TCRdb analysed the multiplex PCR reads with MiXCR anew, one entry per CDR3 protein. Of about 840,000 distinct CDR3 sequences listed, over 35% were seen once; the top ten hold 7% to 10%. The study, taken as a whole, reports: The authors' 13 V-J model separated ophthalmopathy from stable hyperthyroidism. Most clonotypes expanded in thyroid above 0.001 were likewise present in blood.

There are 14 residues in the CDR3. Trimming removed 2 bases from V and 7 bases from J, with 13 bases in between. The germline gives CDR1 SGDLS, CDR2 YYNGEE. The receptor was derived from a man aged 18-30 years with Graves' hyperthyroidism. This chain joins TRBV9 and TRBJ1-3; D perhaps matches TRBD1 (5 bases). Sequenced: blood. The CDR3 nucleotides are TGTGCCAGCAGCGTGCGGGGCCAGGACAACACCATATATTTT. Translating it yields CASSVRGQDNTIYF.